This is a list of T cell receptor beta chains from one sample in a study of blood T cell repertoires in COVID-19. Libraries were prepared by immunoSEQ multiplex PCR; TCRdb keeps only in-frame clonotypes and omits some of them. The sample contains about 250,000 clones, roughly four fifths of which appear only once. The specimen sequenced was peripheral blood. Receptors were obtained from a woman in her sixties or seventies with acute or convalescent COVID-19. CDR3s include the opening cysteine and the closing phenylalanine or tryptophan. The D gene is left open where the match is weak. Only part of the rows carry a size: once, few, many, or a class if the clone is expanded.

J: TRBJ1-1
V: TRBV14
D: -
length: 16
size: -
CDR3: CASSGWTVTMGTEAFF
DNA: TGTGCCAGCAGCGGATGGACAGTCACCATGGGGACTGAAGCTTTCTTT

J: TRBJ2-7
V: TRBV28
D: TRBD1
length: 13
size: once
CDR3: CASSSTLRDRGDF
DNA: TGTGCCAGCAGCTCCACACTAAGAGACAGGGGTGACTTC

J: TRBJ1-2
V: TRBV7-8
D: -
length: 14
size: -
CDR3: CASSLENRGYGYTF
DNA: TGTGCCAGCAGCTTAGAAAACCGGGGGTATGGCTACACCTTC

J: TRBJ1-5
V: TRBV5-8
D: -
length: 14
size: once
CDR3: CASSLMSGRQPQHF
DNA: TGTGCCAGCAGCTTAATGTCAGGCAGGCAGCCCCAGCATTTT

J: TRBJ2-5
V: TRBV9
D: -
length: 15
size: -
CDR3: CASSVSGHHQETQYF
DNA: TGTGCCAGCAGCGTCTCGGGACACCACCAAGAGACCCAGTACTTC

J: TRBJ2-3
V: TRBV4-1
D: TRBD2
length: 14
size: -
CDR3: CASSQGEGPDTQYF
DNA: TGCGCCAGCAGCCAAGGGGAGGGGCCAGATACGCAGTATTTT

J: TRBJ1-2
V: TRBV5-1
D: -
length: 13
size: -
CDR3: CASSLGDSYGYTF
DNA: TGCGCCAGCAGCTTGGGCGACAGTTATGGCTACACCTTC

J: TRBJ2-7
V: TRBV2
D: TRBD1
length: 14
size: -
CDR3: CATSEGQGVLEQYF
DNA: TGTGCTACTTCGGAGGGACAGGGGGTTCTCGAGCAGTACTTC

J: TRBJ2-1
V: TRBV19
D: TRBD1
length: 13
size: -
CDR3: CASTRQGSSEQFF
DNA: TGTGCCAGTACCCGACAGGGGAGCAGTGAGCAGTTCTTC

J: TRBJ1-3
V: TRBV6-2/TRBV6-3
D: -
length: 15
size: -
CDR3: CASSSTRGSGNTIYF
DNA: TGTGCCAGCAGCTCGACGCGGGGCTCTGGAAACACCATATATTTT

J: TRBJ2-5
V: TRBV6-5
D: -
length: 13
size: -
CDR3: CASSSYRKETQYF
DNA: TGTGCCAGCAGCTCATACAGGAAAGAGACCCAGTACTTC

J: TRBJ1-5
V: TRBV6-5
D: -
length: 15
size: -
CDR3: CASSSLGISNQPQHF
DNA: TGTGCCAGCAGTTCCCTTGGCATTAGCAATCAGCCCCAGCATTTT

J: TRBJ1-1
V: TRBV7-9
D: -
length: 13
size: -
CDR3: CASRQQMNTEAFF
DNA: TGTGCCAGCAGACAACAGATGAACACTGAAGCTTTCTTT

J: TRBJ1-1
V: TRBV2
D: TRBD1
length: 16
size: -
CDR3: CASSSLGQGVNTEAFF
DNA: TGTGCCAGCAGCTCCTTGGGACAGGGGGTGAACACTGAAGCTTTCTTT

J: TRBJ2-2
V: TRBV15
D: -
length: 14
size: -
CDR3: CATSRQTVAGELFF
DNA: TGTGCCACCAGCAGGCAGACAGTCGCCGGGGAGCTGTTTTTT

J: TRBJ1-2
V: TRBV20-1
D: TRBD1
length: 14
size: -
CDR3: CSASTGVSGYGYTF
DNA: TGCAGTGCTAGTACAGGGGTATCGGGATATGGCTACACCTTC

J: TRBJ2-2
V: TRBV4-1
D: TRBD1
length: 18
size: -
CDR3: CASSQDAGQGANTGELFF
DNA: TGCGCCAGCAGCCAAGATGCTGGACAGGGGGCGAACACCGGGGAGCTGTTTTTT

J: TRBJ1-5
V: TRBV4-3
D: TRBD1
length: 15
size: -
CDR3: CASSQVRGRGQPQHF
DNA: TGCGCCAGCAGCCAAGTTAGGGGGCGCGGACAGCCCCAGCATTTT

J: TRBJ1-1
V: TRBV5-4
D: TRBD1
length: 15
size: -
CDR3: CASSLKTGTNTEAFF
DNA: TGTGCCAGCAGCTTGAAGACAGGGACGAACACTGAAGCTTTCTTT

J: TRBJ2-2
V: TRBV5-1
D: -
length: 17
size: -
CDR3: CASSTGGGGLNTGELFF
DNA: TGCGCCAGCAGCACTGGAGGAGGGGGCCTAAACACCGGGGAGCTGTTTTTT

J: TRBJ1-1
V: TRBV19
D: -
length: 16
size: once
CDR3: CASSLRDLRENTEAFF
DNA: TGTGCCAGTAGTCTCCGGGACTTAAGAGAGAACACTGAAGCTTTCTTT

J: TRBJ1-6
V: TRBV19
D: -
length: 20
size: few
CDR3: CASSRIRDKIMDPLFTPLHF
DNA: TGTGCCAGTAGTAGAATCCGGGATAAAATTATGGACCCCCTATTTACACCCCTCCACTTT

J: TRBJ1-1
V: TRBV4-1
D: TRBD1
length: 17
size: -
CDR3: CASSQLTGVFGNTEAFF
DNA: TGCGCCAGCAGCCAACTTACAGGGGTCTTTGGGAACACTGAAGCTTTCTTT

J: TRBJ2-7
V: TRBV23-1
D: -
length: 12
size: -
CDR3: CAVPRDTDEQYF
DNA: TGCGCCGTCCCTAGGGACACCGACGAGCAGTACTTC

J: TRBJ2-1
V: TRBV5-1
D: TRBD2
length: 19
size: -
CDR3: CASSLVGLAGGSSYNEQFF
DNA: TGCGCCAGCAGCTTGGTGGGTCTAGCGGGGGGGAGCTCCTACAATGAGCAGTTCTTC

J: TRBJ1-1
V: TRBV15
D: -
length: 15
size: few
CDR3: CATSRVGAENTEAFF
DNA: TGTGCCACCAGCAGAGTGGGGGCTGAGAACACTGAAGCTTTCTTT

J: TRBJ1-4
V: TRBV20-1
D: -
length: 16
size: -
CDR3: CSASVTGALANEKLFF
DNA: TGCAGTGCGAGTGTGACTGGGGCGCTTGCTAATGAAAAACTGTTTTTT

J: TRBJ1-3
V: TRBV7-2
D: -
length: 14
size: -
CDR3: CASSAGLLGNTIYF
DNA: TGTGCGTCCTCCGCAGGGCTACTGGGAAACACCATATATTTT

J: TRBJ2-5
V: TRBV7-6
D: TRBD1
length: 15
size: -
CDR3: CASGIGQGAGGTQYF
DNA: TGTGCCAGCGGGATCGGACAGGGGGCCGGAGGGACCCAGTACTTC

J: TRBJ1-5
V: TRBV19
D: -
length: 12
size: -
CDR3: CASSLTWQPQHF
DNA: TGTGCCAGTAGTCTAACCTGGCAGCCCCAGCATTTT